This is a list of T cell receptor beta chains from one sample in a study of PD-L1 blockade in urothelial cancer. TCRdb's table, derived via immunoSEQ multiplex PCR, lists solely in-frame clones and lacks some. This table has under 35,000 clones, over 80% appearing once. The source material was PBMCs, sampled around atezolizumab (anti-PD-L1) treatment. The receptors were gathered from a man aged 50 or older with urothelial cancer. CDR3s include the opening cysteine and the closing phenylalanine or tryptophan. The order of the fields is D gene, CDR3 length, V gene, clone size, J gene, CDR3 DNA, CDR3 protein. D genes are given only for firm matches. Only part of the rows carry a size: once, few, many, or a class if the clone is expanded.

D: TRBD1; length: 14; V: TRBV19; size: NA; J: TRBJ1-1; DNA: TGTGCCAGTAGGGCGGACAGGGTGAACACTGAAGCTTTCTTT; CDR3: CASRADRVNTEAFF
D: TRBD1; length: 16; V: TRBV9; size: NA; J: TRBJ2-4; DNA: TGTGCCAGCGGATCCGGGACAGGGATAGTCAAAAACATTCAGTACTTC; CDR3: CASGSGTGIVKNIQYF
D: TRBD2; length: 15; V: TRBV9; size: few; J: TRBJ2-1; DNA: TGTGCCAGCAGCGTGGGGACTAGCTTCTACAATGAGCAGTTCTTC; CDR3: CASSVGTSFYNEQFF
D: TRBD2; length: 16; V: TRBV11-2; size: NA; J: TRBJ2-3; DNA: TGTGCCAGCAGCTCGTTAGCGGGACGAAGCACAGATACGCAGTATTTT; CDR3: CASSSLAGRSTDTQYF
D: NA; length: 19; V: TRBV15; size: once; J: TRBJ2-2; DNA: TGTGCCACCAGCAGAGATTCGGTTCGCGGCAGAACGAACACCGGGGAGCTGTTTTTT; CDR3: CATSRDSVRGRTNTGELFF
D: TRBD1; length: 15; V: TRBV7-8; size: NA; J: TRBJ2-7; DNA: TGTGCCAGCAGCTTAGGGACAGGCCATACCTACGAGCAGTACTTC; CDR3: CASSLGTGHTYEQYF
D: NA; length: 16; V: TRBV5-4; size: NA; J: TRBJ2-7; DNA: TGTGCCAGCAGCATTAACAGGGCCAGAAGAGAATTCGAGCAGTACTTC; CDR3: CASSINRARREFEQYF
D: NA; length: 13; V: TRBV5-1; size: once; J: TRBJ1-2; DNA: TGCGCCAGCAGCTTGGGGGGGCCGGGAGGCTACACCTTC; CDR3: CASSLGGPGGYTF
D: TRBD2; length: 17; V: TRBV5-4; size: NA; J: TRBJ2-3; DNA: TGTGCCAGCAGCTTAACTAGCGGGAAGTCTAGCACAGATACGCAGTATTTT; CDR3: CASSLTSGKSSTDTQYF
D: NA; length: 16; V: TRBV15; size: NA; J: TRBJ2-3; DNA: TGTGCCACCAGCAGAGATTCTCTTTCCGCGACAGATACGCAGTATTTT; CDR3: CATSRDSLSATDTQYF
D: TRBD2; length: 16; V: TRBV18; size: NA; J: TRBJ2-7; DNA: TGTGCCAGCTCACCAGTGACTAGCGGAGAGGCGTACGAGCAGTACTTC; CDR3: CASSPVTSGEAYEQYF
D: TRBD1; length: 17; V: TRBV5-1; size: NA; J: TRBJ2-4; DNA: TGCGCCAGCAGCTTGGTAGGGACAGGGGTAGTCAAAAACATTCAGTACTTC; CDR3: CASSLVGTGVVKNIQYF
D: TRBD1; length: 15; V: TRBV18; size: NA; J: TRBJ2-1; DNA: TGTGCCAGCTCACCAATCCAGGGGGTAAGCAATGAGCAGTTCTTC; CDR3: CASSPIQGVSNEQFF
D: TRBD1; length: 15; V: TRBV15; size: NA; J: TRBJ1-1; DNA: TGTGCCACCAGCAGACCGGGACAGGGAATGGCTGAAGCTTTCTTT; CDR3: CATSRPGQGMAEAFF
D: NA; length: 15; V: TRBV6-5; size: NA; J: TRBJ2-1; DNA: TGTGCCAGCAGTTACAGGACTCTCTCGGGGAATGAGCAGTTCTTC; CDR3: CASSYRTLSGNEQFF
D: TRBD2; length: 16; V: TRBV6-5; size: NA; J: TRBJ2-3; DNA: TGTGCCAGCAGTTTCATAGGACTAGCGGGGGCAGATACGCAGTATTTT; CDR3: CASSFIGLAGADTQYF
D: TRBD2; length: 16; V: TRBV5-1; size: NA; J: TRBJ2-3; DNA: TGCGCCAGCAGCTCCTCTAGCGGGATACTCACAGATACGCAGTATTTT; CDR3: CASSSSSGILTDTQYF
D: TRBD1; length: 14; V: TRBV7-2; size: NA; J: TRBJ2-7; DNA: TGTGCCAGCAGCTTAGTGGGACAGTCCTACGAGCAGTACTTC; CDR3: CASSLVGQSYEQYF
D: NA; length: 15; V: TRBV10-2; size: NA; J: TRBJ2-2; DNA: TGCGCCAGCAGAGAAAGGACAGTGAACACCGGGGAGCTGTTTTTT; CDR3: CASRERTVNTGELFF
D: NA; length: 15; V: TRBV19; size: NA; J: TRBJ1-1; DNA: TGTGCCAGTAGTACTCACAGGGCCGGGAACACTGAAGCTTTCTTT; CDR3: CASSTHRAGNTEAFF
D: TRBD1; length: 15; V: TRBV5-4; size: NA; J: TRBJ2-3; DNA: TGTGCCAGCAGCCGGGCAGGGGGAGAGGCGGATACGCAGTATTTT; CDR3: CASSRAGGEADTQYF
D: NA; length: 15; V: TRBV11-3; size: NA; J: TRBJ2-3; DNA: TGTGCCAGCAGCCCGTCACGGGGGAGCACAGATACGCAGTATTTT; CDR3: CASSPSRGSTDTQYF
D: TRBD2; length: 17; V: TRBV7-6; size: NA; J: TRBJ2-1; DNA: TGTGCCAGCAGCTTAGGTAGCGGGGGGGAATCCTACAATGAGCAGTTCTTC; CDR3: CASSLGSGGESYNEQFF
D: NA; length: 15; V: TRBV10-1; size: NA; J: TRBJ1-1; DNA: TGCGCCAGCAGCGGATCGACAGATACTAACACTGAAGCTTTCTTT; CDR3: CASSGSTDTNTEAFF
D: NA; length: 16; V: TRBV5-1; size: NA; J: TRBJ1-1; DNA: TGCGCCAGCAGCTTGGGTAGATTCCAGGGGACCACTGAAGCTTTCTTT; CDR3: CASSLGRFQGTTEAFF
D: NA; length: 14; V: TRBV18; size: NA; J: TRBJ1-1; DNA: TGTGCCAGCTCACCACCGGGGAGGGGCACTGAAGCTTTCTTT; CDR3: CASSPPGRGTEAFF
D: NA; length: 15; V: TRBV14; size: NA; J: TRBJ1-6; DNA: TGTGCCAGCAGCCAAGCAAACAGTCATAATTCACCCCTCCACTTT; CDR3: CASSQANSHNSPLHF
D: NA; length: 14; V: TRBV5-1; size: NA; J: TRBJ1-3; DNA: TGCGCCAGCAGCTTGGTTGGGAGGGGAAACACCATATATTTT; CDR3: CASSLVGRGNTIYF
D: NA; length: 14; V: TRBV10-3; size: NA; J: TRBJ2-5; DNA: TGTGCCATCAGACACGGGACACTCCAAGAGACCCAGTACTTC; CDR3: CAIRHGTLQETQYF
D: NA; length: 14; V: TRBV11-2; size: NA; J: TRBJ1-5; DNA: TGTGCCAGCAGCTCGACAGGAGCCAATCAGCCCCAGCATTTT; CDR3: CASSSTGANQPQHF
D: NA; length: 15; V: TRBV5-4; size: NA; J: TRBJ1-6; DNA: TGTGCCAGCAGCCCAAACGCAGGTCGAAATTCACCCCTCCACTTT; CDR3: CASSPNAGRNSPLHF
D: NA; length: 14; V: TRBV15; size: few; J: TRBJ1-6; DNA: TGTGCCACCAGCAGGCAGGGAAATAGTTCACCCCTCCACTTT; CDR3: CATSRQGNSSPLHF
D: TRBD1; length: 16; V: TRBV11-3; size: NA; J: TRBJ2-1; DNA: TGTGCCAGCATACTGACAGGGGCTCTCACCTACAATGAGCAGTTCTTC; CDR3: CASILTGALTYNEQFF
D: TRBD2; length: 17; V: TRBV28; size: NA; J: TRBJ2-2; DNA: TGTGCCAGCAGTTTATTACGGGGGGTTGCGAACACCGGGGAGCTGTTTTTT; CDR3: CASSLLRGVANTGELFF
D: TRBD2; length: 16; V: TRBV7-9; size: NA; J: TRBJ2-5; DNA: TGTGCCAGCAGAACCGGGACTAGCGCCCGGCAAGAGACCCAGTACTTC; CDR3: CASRTGTSARQETQYF
D: NA; length: 14; V: TRBV9; size: NA; J: TRBJ2-2; DNA: TGTGCCAGCAGCCGGAGGTCGGACACCGGGGAGCTGTTTTTT; CDR3: CASSRRSDTGELFF
D: TRBD1; length: 15; V: TRBV29-1; size: NA; J: TRBJ1-2; DNA: TGCAGCGTTGAAGAGTTTGGGGCAGGGGGGTATGGCTACACCTTC; CDR3: CSVEEFGAGGYGYTF
D: TRBD2; length: 13; V: TRBV25-1; size: NA; J: TRBJ2-7; DNA: TGTGCCAGATCGACTAGCGGCTCCTACGAGCAGTACTTC; CDR3: CARSTSGSYEQYF
D: NA; length: 15; V: TRBV30; size: NA; J: TRBJ2-5; DNA: TGTGCCTGGAGTCCTGACAGGTTTTTCCAAGAGACCCAGTACTTC; CDR3: CAWSPDRFFQETQYF
D: NA; length: 12; V: TRBV6-1; size: NA; J: TRBJ1-1; DNA: TGTGCCAGCAGGGTCCCCCCGGAGCCGACTTTCTTT; CDR3: CASRVPPEPTFF
D: TRBD2; length: 17; V: TRBV7-9; size: NA; J: TRBJ2-6; DNA: TGTGCCAGCAGCCCAAACCCAGCGGGAGCTGGGGCCAACGTCCTGACTTTC; CDR3: CASSPNPAGAGANVLTF
D: TRBD2; length: 17; V: TRBV4-1; size: NA; J: TRBJ2-2; DNA: TGCGCCAGCAGCCAAGAGAACGGGGGGGCGTTAGGCGGGGAGCTGTTTTTT; CDR3: CASSQENGGALGGELFF
D: TRBD2; length: 18; V: TRBV11-3; size: NA; J: TRBJ2-3; DNA: TGTGCCAGCAGCCCGGGAAGTGCTAGCGGGGGAGACACAGATACGCAGTATTTT; CDR3: CASSPGSASGGDTDTQYF
D: TRBD2; length: 16; V: TRBV10-3; size: NA; J: TRBJ2-5; DNA: TGTGCCATCAGTGACGGGCGGGGGGGCCGTGATGAGACCCAGTACTTC; CDR3: CAISDGRGGRDETQYF
D: NA; length: 14; V: TRBV5-1; size: few; J: TRBJ1-1; DNA: TGCGCCAGCAGCTTAGGGGTCGTGAACACTGAAGCTTTCTTT; CDR3: CASSLGVVNTEAFF
D: NA; length: 15; V: TRBV27; size: NA; J: TRBJ2-5; DNA: TGTGCCAGCAGTTTATCAGGCCAGTTCGGGGAGACCCAGTACTTC; CDR3: CASSLSGQFGETQYF
D: NA; length: 14; V: TRBV6-6; size: NA; J: TRBJ1-4; DNA: TGTGCCAGCAGTTACACCCGACAGGTTGAAAAACTGTTTTTT; CDR3: CASSYTRQVEKLFF
D: NA; length: 13; V: TRBV27; size: NA; J: TRBJ1-1; DNA: TGTGCCAGCAGTTTAGAGGCGCATACTGAAGCTTTCTTT; CDR3: CASSLEAHTEAFF
D: TRBD1; length: 14; V: TRBV2; size: NA; J: TRBJ2-1; DNA: TGTGCCAGCAGTGCGGACAGGGGTTTCAATGAGCAGTTCTTC; CDR3: CASSADRGFNEQFF
D: TRBD1; length: 15; V: TRBV18; size: NA; J: TRBJ1-1; DNA: TGTGCCAGCTCACCGGGACAGGGGTGGGACACTGAAGCTTTCTTT; CDR3: CASSPGQGWDTEAFF
D: NA; length: 15; V: TRBV6-5; size: NA; J: TRBJ2-7; DNA: TGTGCCAGCAGTTACAACAGGGTGAGCTCCTACGAGCAGTACTTC; CDR3: CASSYNRVSSYEQYF
D: NA; length: 17; V: TRBV7-3; size: NA; J: TRBJ2-6; DNA: TGTGCCAGCAGCTTGGGTACAGGAATACCCGGGGCCAACGTCCTGACTTTC; CDR3: CASSLGTGIPGANVLTF
D: TRBD2; length: 17; V: TRBV2; size: NA; J: TRBJ2-3; DNA: TGTGCCAGCAGTGATCAACTAGCGCGGGTTAGCACAGATACGCAGTATTTT; CDR3: CASSDQLARVSTDTQYF
D: TRBD2; length: 15; V: TRBV14; size: NA; J: TRBJ2-3; DNA: TGTGCCAGCAGCCGGCCAGCGGGAGTCTCAGATACGCAGTATTTT; CDR3: CASSRPAGVSDTQYF
D: TRBD2; length: 16; V: TRBV14; size: NA; J: TRBJ2-5; DNA: TGTGCCAGCAGCCAAGCCCTAGCGGGACCACAAGAGACCCAGTACTTC; CDR3: CASSQALAGPQETQYF